A selection of T cell receptor beta chains follows, all from one sample in a study of early T cells in non-severe SARS-CoV-2 infection. One entry per CDR3 protein, called by TCRdb with MiXCR from the 5' RACE reads. The sample has more than 55,000 distinct CDR3 sequences, around an eighth seen once. Sequenced: whole blood. These receptors all stem from an adult who was a healthcare worker with PCR-confirmed SARS-CoV-2 infection or an uninfected control (not recorded which). CDR3s include the opening cysteine and the closing phenylalanine or tryptophan. The D gene is left open where the match is weak. Size tells how often a clone was seen (once, few, many) or the class of an expanded clone, and some rows leave it out.

CDR3 length,V gene,D gene,J gene,clone size,CDR3 DNA,CDR3 protein
15,TRBV7-2,.,TRBJ2-7,few,TGTGCCAGCAGTTCAGTGGCTAAAAGGCGCTACGAGCAGTACTTC,CASSSVAKRRYEQYF
15,TRBV5-1,TRBD1,TRBJ2-7,.,TGCGCCAGCAGTCCGGGACAGGAACCCACCTACGAGCAGTACTTC,CASSPGQEPTYEQYF
14,TRBV20-1,TRBD1,TRBJ2-2,many,TGCAGTGCCCCGACAGGGGGCAACACCGGGGAGCTGTTTTTT,CSAPTGGNTGELFF
13,TRBV7-6,.,TRBJ2-1,many,TGTGCCAGCAGTTCACCAGGGGCCAATGAGCAGTTCTTC,CASSSPGANEQFF
14,TRBV9,TRBD2,TRBJ2-7,many,TGTGCCAGCAGCCCCCAGAGCGGGGCCTACGAGCAGTACTTC,CASSPQSGAYEQYF
15,TRBV6-2/TRBV6-3,TRBD1,TRBJ1-1,.,TGTGCCAGCAGCCTCTGGCGGGACAGGGGGCGATCAGCTTTCTTT,CASSLWRDRGRSAFF
13,TRBV9,.,TRBJ2-7,few,TGTGCCAGCAGCGTCGGGACCTCCTACGAGCAGTACTTC,CASSVGTSYEQYF
15,TRBV6-5,.,TRBJ2-7,.,TGTGCCAGCAGTGACCCAGGCCACTACCCCTACGAGCAGTACTTC,CASSDPGHYPYEQYF
15,TRBV7-2,TRBD2,TRBJ2-3,few,TGTGCCAGCAGGCCCGCGGGGGGGTCCGGAGATACGCAGTATTTT,CASRPAGGSGDTQYF
14,TRBV12-3/TRBV12-4,.,TRBJ1-1,many,TGTGCCAGCAGTTTAATTGGAGGAAACACTGAAGCTTTCTTT,CASSLIGGNTEAFF
13,TRBV29-1,.,TRBJ2-3,many,TGCAGCGTTAAGGCCCCCCTCACAGATACGCAGTATTTT,CSVKAPLTDTQYF
13,TRBV30,.,TRBJ1-4,few,TGTGCCTGGAAGGTTAGAGCTAATGAAAAACTGTTTTTT,CAWKVRANEKLFF
17,TRBV7-7,.,TRBJ2-1,many,TGTGCTAGCAGCTTAGCCGCCCGCGCCAACTCCTACAATGAGCAGTTCTTC,CASSLAARANSYNEQFF
13,TRBV29-1,.,TRBJ2-5,.,TGCAGCGTTGATCTCAGGGACGGTAGGACCCAGTACTTC,CSVDLRDGRTQYF
15,TRBV7-2,.,TRBJ2-1,many,TGTGCCAGCAGTCTTTCATTCAGCTCCTACAATGAGCAGTTCTTC,CASSLSFSSYNEQFF
15,TRBV7-2,.,TRBJ2-7,.,TGTGCCAGCAGCTTATCGGAGGGTTATGCCTACGAGCAGTACTTC,CASSLSEGYAYEQYF
13,TRBV12-3/TRBV12-4,.,TRBJ1-5,many,TGTGCCAGCAGTTTGAAGGTACTAACGCCCCAGCATTTT,CASSLKVLTPQHF
13,TRBV12-3/TRBV12-4,.,TRBJ2-7,.,TGTGCCAGCAGTTCGGTGAGGTTCAACGAGCAGTACTTC,CASSSVRFNEQYF
15,TRBV9,TRBD2,TRBJ2-1,.,TGTGCCAGCAGCGTAGACCTAGCGGGGTTGTATGAGCAGTTCTTC,CASSVDLAGLYEQFF
15,TRBV28,TRBD2,TRBJ2-5,many,TGTGCCAGCAGTTTCGGACTAGTAGGGCAAGAGACCCAGTACTTC,CASSFGLVGQETQYF
13,TRBV21-1,.,TRBJ2-3,many,TGTGCCAGCAGCAAAGGCAGCACAGATACGCAGTATTTT,CASSKGSTDTQYF
17,TRBV7-6,.,TRBJ2-2,few,TGTGCCAGCAGCTTAGCGTTGGGGGGGCTAAACACCGGGGAGCTGTTTTTT,CASSLALGGLNTGELFF
14,TRBV18,.,TRBJ2-7,.,TGTGCCAGCTCACCCCCTAGCGCCCGGGACGAGCAGTACTTC,CASSPPSARDEQYF
15,TRBV27,.,TRBJ2-7,few,TGTGCCAGCAGTTTATTTGAAGGGGTTCCTCACGAGCAGTACTTC,CASSLFEGVPHEQYF
15,TRBV5-1,TRBD1,TRBJ1-6,many,TGCGCCAGCAGCCCGACCGGGACAGGGACTTCACCCCTCCACTTT,CASSPTGTGTSPLHF